This TCR beta chain was recorded in a study of T-cell memory formation after mild COVID-19. Study-wide points: CD8+ contracting clones occupied EMRA, while CD4+ ones occupied mainly CM and EM. Confirmation was lacking for SARS-CoV-2 specificity of second-wave clones that peaked on day 37.

With regard to this clonotype: Antigen unknown.

Constant-segment primers were used for 5'RACE, and the resulting TCR alpha and TCR beta cDNA libraries carried sample barcodes and UMIs. MiXCR, run by TCRdb on the 5' RACE reads, gives a single entry per CDR3 protein. The sample yields 250,000 to 300,000 distinct CDR3 sequences, roughly 16% seen once. Germline CDR1 is SEHNR and CDR2 is FQNEAQ (reference sequence). CDR3 length: 15 amino acids. V was pared by 5 bases and J by 0 bases, with 13 bases between. V usage is TRBV7-9 and J usage is TRBJ2-5; unclear D gene. Sequenced material: PBMCs or a T cell subset sorted from them (not recorded which). The clonotype originates from a man aged 18 to 29 who had mild COVID-19 (a few samples of this study predate the infection). Cell type and time point are not known. The CDR3 is CASSPVGLYQETQYF. CDR3 sequence (DNA): TGTGCCAGCAGCCCAGTTGGGCTATACCAAGAGACCCAGTACTTC.